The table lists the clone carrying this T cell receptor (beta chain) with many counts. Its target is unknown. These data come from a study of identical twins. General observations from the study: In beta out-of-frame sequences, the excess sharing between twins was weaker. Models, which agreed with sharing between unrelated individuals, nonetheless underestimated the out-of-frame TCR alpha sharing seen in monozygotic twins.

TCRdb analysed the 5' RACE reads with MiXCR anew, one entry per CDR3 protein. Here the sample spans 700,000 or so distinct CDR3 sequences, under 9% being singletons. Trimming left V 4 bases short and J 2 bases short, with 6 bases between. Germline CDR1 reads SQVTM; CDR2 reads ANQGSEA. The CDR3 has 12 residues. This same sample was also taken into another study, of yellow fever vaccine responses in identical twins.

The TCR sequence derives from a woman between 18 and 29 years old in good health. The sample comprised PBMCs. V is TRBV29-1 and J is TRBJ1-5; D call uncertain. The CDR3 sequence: CSVGEGNQPQHF. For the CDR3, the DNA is TGCAGCGTTGGCGAAGGCAATCAGCCCCAGCATTTT.